The 8 T cell receptor beta chains below come from one sample, sequenced in a study of preoperative IRX-2 immunotherapy in early breast cancer. The table came from immunoSEQ multiplex PCR; TCRdb's copy has only in-frame clones and leaves some out. The data show tens of thousands of clones, roughly four fifths seen once. Treatment defined: preoperative locoregional IRX-2 cytokine immunotherapy. Material: lymph node tissue, obtained after IRX-2 immunotherapy. All receptors come from a human donor with breast cancer.

J is TRBJ1-5 and V is TRBV16; 7 nucleotides agree with TRBD1. There are 14 residues in the CDR3. With 4 bases clipped from V and 2 bases from J, the junction kept 2 bases outside the gene matches. Germline CDR1 reads KGHSY; CDR2 reads FQNENV. In DNA, the CDR3 is TGTGCCAGCAGCCCCACAGGGGGCAATCAGCCCCAGCATTTT. Translated, it gives CASSPTGGNQPQHF.

The chain's CDR3 is CASSQSIQHHDWNTEAFF. The CDR3 DNA reads TGCGCCAGCAGTCAATCGATCCAACACCACGATTGGAACACTGAAGCTTTCTTT. The chain has TRBV23-1 and TRBJ1-1, with D hard to call. TRBV23-1 carries the ORF label, with uncertain function. The V end lost 0 bases, the J end lost 1 base, and 18 bases lay between the germline ends. The CDR3 has 18 amino acids.

The genes are TRBV18 and TRBJ2-1; 9 nucleotides align to TRBD1. CDR3 length: 20 amino acids. CDR1 is KGHSH, CDR2 LQKENI, per germline. Trimming cost V 3 bases and J 0 bases; bases outside gene matches: 15. The CDR3 reads CASSPPRDRVVLSSYNEQFF. The CDR3 DNA follows: TGTGCCAGCTCACCCCCTCGGGACAGGGTGGTTTTGTCCTCCTACAATGAGCAGTTCTTC.

The table lists this clone with a count of one. The rearrangement joins TRBV28 to TRBJ2-1; 7 positions match TRBD1. CDR3 length equals 15 residues. CDR1 and CDR2 from the germline V gene are MDHEN and SYDVKM. V dropped 7 bases and J dropped 6; count of bases not matched to a gene: 12. The CDR3: CASIPGDRLRNEQFF. The CDR3 DNA reads TGTGCCAGCATCCCTGGGGACAGACTTCGCAATGAGCAGTTCTTC.

The chain uses TRBV19 and TRBJ1-5; D might be TRBD1 (6 bases). V was cut by 5 bases and J by 2 bases, with 16 bases left in between. The CDR3 has 16 residues. Germline CDR1 is LNHDA and CDR2 is SQIVND (reference sequence). CDR3 in DNA: TGTGCCAGTAGTCCCTTCACAGGGATAGGCAATCAGCCCCAGCATTTT. It encodes CASSPFTGIGNQPQHF.

A single count supports this clone. This chain uses TRBV16 with TRBJ1-5; D remains unclear. The ends were cut back, 0 bases at V and 4 bases at J, with 7 bases in the middle. Germline CDR1 is KGHSY and CDR2 is FQNENV. This CDR3 is 14 amino acids long. CDR3 in DNA: TGTGCCAGCAGCCAATCGGACGAGAATCAGCCCCAGCATTTT. Translating it yields CASSQSDENQPQHF.

This clone was counted a few times. The V call is TRBV30, the J call TRBJ1-1; D is possibly TRBD1 (6 bases). This CDR3 has 14 residues. In germline, CDR1 is GTSNPN, CDR2 SVGIG (reference sequence). Trimming took off 0 bases at V and 1 base at J, with 9 bases between the two ends. DNA for the CDR3: TGTGCCTGGAGTGTAGGGGGTGCGAACACTGAAGCTTTCTTT. Protein sequence: CAWSVGGANTEAFF.

This chain uses TRBV11-3 with TRBJ1-4; TRBD1 aligns across 8 bases. CDR1 is SGHNT, CDR2 YENEEA, per germline. The trim removed 5 bases at V and 5 bases at J, leaving 7 bases unmatched. This CDR3 is built from 15 residues. This CDR3 reads CASSPTGGLNEKLFF. In nucleotides, the CDR3 is TGTGCCAGCAGCCCCACAGGGGGTTTAAATGAAAAACTGTTTTTT.